The 5 T cell receptor beta chains below come from one sample, sequenced in a study of blood T cell repertoires in COVID-19. Assay used: immunoSEQ multiplex PCR; TCRdb lists only in-frame clones, some missing. The sample contains 180,000 or so clones, approximately 81% of which appear only once. Sequences were obtained from peripheral blood. The receptor source for this set is a woman in her seventies with COVID-19, enrolled during active disease.

This sequence joins TRBV20-1 and TRBJ1-1; D is unclear. The CDR3 is 15 amino acids. Germline CDR1 DFQATT, CDR2 SNEGSKA (reference sequence). The V end lost 3 bases, the J end lost 0 bases, and 14 bases lay between the germline ends. The CDR3 DNA follows: TGCAGTGCTAGTAAGAGGGTTAAGGTGAACACTGAAGCTTTCTTT. It is translated as CSASKRVKVNTEAFF.

The rearrangement links TRBV28 to TRBJ2-1; 8 positions match TRBD2. Trimming cost V 6 bases and J 4 bases; bases outside gene matches: 11. Germline V gene sequence: CDR1 MDHEN, CDR2 SYDVKM. This CDR3 is built from 16 residues. For the CDR3, the DNA is TGTGCCAGCAGGCCCTCCGGGGGGGAAAAGTACAATGAGCAGTTCTTC. This codes for CASRPSGGEKYNEQFF.

The V and J genes are TRBV19 and TRBJ1-1; 10 bases map to TRBD1. The germline gives CDR1 LNHDA, CDR2 SQIVND (reference sequence). V lost 3 bases and J lost 1; bases outside the gene matches: 5. The CDR3 is made up of 16 amino acids. Here the CDR3 reads CASSIRQGAANTEAFF. The CDR3 region has the DNA TGTGCCAGTAGTATTCGACAGGGGGCCGCGAACACTGAAGCTTTCTTT. Supplemented by reference TRBV19 and TRBJ1-1, the full variable domain reads DGGITQSPKYLFRKEGQNVTLSCEQNLNHDAMYWYRQDPGQGLRLIYYSQIVNDFQKGDIAEGYSVSREKKESFPLTVTSAQKNPTAFYLCASSIRQGAANTEAFFGQGTRLTVV.

The CDR3 bases are TGCGCCAGCAGCTCTAATACCAGGGGGAACACTGAAGCTTTCTTT. Protein sequence: CASSSNTRGNTEAFF. V is TRBV5-1 and J is TRBJ1-1; D possibly corresponds to TRBD1 (6 bases). V was shortened by 3 bases and J by 1 base, with 13 bases between the two germline ends. CDR3 length equals 15 residues. Germline-derived CDR1 and CDR2 are SGHRS and YFSETQ. Together with reference TRBV5-1 and TRBJ1-1, the CDR3 gives the full variable domain: KAGVTQTPRYLIKTRGQQVTLSCSPISGHRSVSWYQQTPGQGLQFLFEYFSETQRNKGNFPGRFSGRQFSNSRSEMNVSTLELGDSALYLCASSSNTRGNTEAFFGQGTRLTVV.

CDR3 in amino acids: CASKRQGGNQPQHF. In nucleotides, the CDR3 is TGTGCCAGCAAAAGGCAGGGGGGAAATCAGCCCCAGCATTTT. The V call is TRBV2, the J call TRBJ1-5; TRBD1 matches at 7 bases. The CDR3 extends over 14 amino acids. Looked up from germline, CDR1 is SNHLY and CDR2 is FYNNEI. Unmatched junction bases numbered 7, after V lost 7 bases and J lost 4 bases.